The T cell receptor beta chain under discussion was sequenced for a study of blood T cell repertoires in COVID-19. The germline V gene encodes CDR1 MGHDK and CDR2 SYGVNS. This CDR3 spans 15 amino acids. V shed 4 bases, J shed 5 bases, and the junction held 6 bases outside the gene matches. Assay: immunoSEQ multiplex PCR; the TCRdb copy retains only in-frame clones and omits some. This sample yields approximately 210,000 clones, of which approximately 85% are seen a single time; 6% to 8.5% belongs to the top ten. This clone was seen a single time. Sample: peripheral blood. The source of this sequence is a woman aged 45 to 65 with active or convalescent COVID-19. The genes are TRBV25-1 and TRBJ2-5; 11 nucleotides align to TRBD1. The CDR3 sequence is CASSALGTGGETQYF. The CDR3 DNA sequence: TGTGCCAGCAGTGCTTTAGGGACAGGGGGGGAGACCCAGTACTTC.